The 21 T cell receptor beta chains reported below all come from one sample, sequenced in a study of radiation and T cells in renal cell carcinoma. Time point given: baseline pretreatment blood. Noted treatment: 15 Gy SBRT to primary tumor, nephrectomy 4 weeks later. Measured with immunoSEQ multiplex PCR; TCRdb has only the in-frame clones, and not every one. The table lists roughly 120,000 clones, approximately 82% of them singletons. The specimen comprised blood, sampled from a patient whose treatment included radiotherapy and nephrectomy. The receptors were gathered from an older woman with renal cell carcinoma.

This chain connects TRBV28 to TRBJ1-5, with TRBD1 matching over 7 bases. The V segment lost 6 bases and the J segment 7 bases; nucleotides outside the gene matches: 12. The CDR3 runs to 15 residues. The germline gives CDR1 MDHEN, CDR2 SYDVKM. CDR3 nucleotides: TGTGCCAGCAGCTTACGGACAGGTACTTACCAGCCCCAGCATTTT. It translates to CASSLRTGTYQPQHF.

A few counts support this clone. The V and J genes are TRBV5-8 and TRBJ1-1; D possibly corresponds to TRBD1 (5 bases). V shed 0 bases and J shed 0 bases, with 6 bases lying between them. This CDR3 contains 14 residues. Germline values: CDR1 SGHTS, CDR2 YDEGEE. The CDR3 sequence is CASSLGQMNTEAFF. Written as DNA, the CDR3 is TGTGCCAGCAGCTTGGGACAGATGAACACTGAAGCTTTCTTT.

V is TRBV11-2 and J is TRBJ2-6; D gene unclear. In germline, CDR1 is SGHAT, CDR2 FQNNGV. Deletions cut 0 bases from V and 0 bases from J, with 6 bases between. This CDR3 has 16 residues. The CDR3 DNA is TGTGCCAGCAGCTTAGATTTCCGCTCTGGGGCCAACGTCCTGACTTTC. Its translation: CASSLDFRSGANVLTF.

The chain uses TRBV7-9 and TRBJ1-3; 7 bases are a match to TRBD1. CDR1 is SEHNR and CDR2 is FQNEAQ in the germline V gene (reference sequence). This CDR3 region has 14 residues. V lost 3 bases to trimming and J lost 4 bases; unmatched junction nucleotides: 3. In nucleotides, the CDR3 is TGTGCCAGCAGCTTCCTGGGACAGGGAAACACCATATATTTT. Its protein is CASSFLGQGNTIYF.

This clone was seen only a few times. The chain couples TRBV19 to TRBJ2-5, with TRBD1 identical over 10 bases. V trimming: 5 bases; J trimming: 5 bases; junction bases outside the gene matches: 5. The CDR3 sequence is 14 residues long. The germline CDR1 and CDR2 sequences are LNHDA and SQIVND (reference sequence). CDR3 coding DNA: TGTGCCAGTAGTCCAGCGGACAGGGGGGAGACCCAGTACTTC. Amino acid sequence: CASSPADRGETQYF.

The chain couples TRBV27 to TRBJ1-6; TRBD1 might be the D (6 bases). V dropped 5 bases and J dropped 7 bases, with 9 bases sitting between them. CDR1 is MNHEY and CDR2 is SMNVEV in the germline V gene (reference sequence). There are 13 residues in the CDR3. The CDR3 protein is CASSHRENSPLHF. Here the CDR3 DNA reads TGTGCCAGCAGTCACAGGGAGAATTCACCCCTCCACTTT.

This chain connects TRBV7-9 to TRBJ1-1; TRBD1 aligns across 9 bases. Germline loops: CDR1 SEHNR, CDR2 FQNEAQ (reference sequence). J gave up 3 bases and V 3 bases, and 2 bases lay outside the gene matches. The CDR3 consists of 14 residues. Here the CDR3 reads CASSLRQGDTEAFF. The DNA of the CDR3 is TGTGCCAGCAGCTTGCGACAGGGGGACACTGAAGCTTTCTTT.

The rearrangement links TRBV2 to TRBJ1-2; D remains unclear. Trimming took off 6 bases at V and 4 bases at J, with 6 bases between the two ends. The CDR3 is made up of 11 amino acids. Per germline, CDR1 SNHLY and CDR2 FYNNEI. The CDR3: CASRVRYGYTF. The DNA for the CDR3 is TGTGCCAGCAGGGTCCGCTATGGCTACACCTTC.

V and J are TRBV2 and TRBJ1-2; the D gene is possibly TRBD1 (6 bases). The CDR3 contains 14 residues. Germline values: CDR1 SNHLY, CDR2 FYNNEI. Trimming took 6 bases from V and 8 from J, leaving 19 bases between them. CDR3 amino acids: CASSPLPQGNGYTF. The CDR3 bases are TGTGCCAGCAGCCCCCTCCCCCAGGGGAACGGCTACACCTTC.

The V and J genes are TRBV19 and TRBJ1-2; D is perhaps TRBD1 (5 bases). Germline CDR1 LNHDA, CDR2 SQIVND (reference sequence). CDR3 length equals 14 residues. Trimming took off 6 bases at V and 2 bases at J, with 13 bases between the two ends. The DNA of the CDR3 is TGTGCCAGTAGCAGGGATAGGAGGAACTATGGCTACACCTTC. Translation: CASSRDRRNYGYTF.

A word on this clone: Distinct nucleotide sequences in the sample also encode this CDR3. The chain joins TRBV19 to TRBJ2-7; 8 positions agree with TRBD1. V shed 6 bases, J shed 1 base, and the junction held 8 bases outside the gene matches. The CDR3 spans 15 residues. In germline, CDR1 is LNHDA, CDR2 SQIVND (reference sequence). The CDR3 nucleotides are TGTGCCAGTAGACTTGGACAGGGCGGGTCCTACGAGCAGTACTTC. Translating gives CASRLGQGGSYEQYF.

The rearrangement uses TRBV11-3 and TRBJ2-3, with TRBD2 matching 7 bases. The CDR3 totals 15 residues. Germline V gene data show CDR1 as SGHNT and CDR2 as YENEEA. Germline trimming cut 1 base from V and 2 bases from J; bases unmatched to any gene: 3. The CDR3: CASSLGSGYTDTQYF. The DNA of the CDR3 is TGTGCCAGCAGCTTAGGTAGCGGGTACACAGATACGCAGTATTTT.

The genes are TRBV2 and TRBJ2-7; weak D call: TRBD2 (6 bases). This CDR3 is 15 amino acids long. V was clipped by 6 bases and J by 0 bases, with 15 bases between them. Germline V lookup: CDR1 SNHLY, CDR2 FYNNEI. CDR3 bases: TGTGCCAGCAGCGTCCTCGGGGGACTCTCCTACGAGCAGTACTTC. Its protein product is CASSVLGGLSYEQYF.

The chain has TRBV4-1 and TRBJ1-5, with D perhaps matching TRBD1 (5 bases). Trimming took 3 bases from V and 7 from J, leaving 16 bases between them. Per germline, CDR1 MGHRA and CDR2 YSYEKL. This CDR3 is built from 15 residues. CDR3 coding DNA: TGCGCCAGCAGCCAGGGACTGCGAGAGGACCAGCCCCAGCATTTT. Its protein product is CASSQGLREDQPQHF.

The rearrangement links TRBV15 to TRBJ2-5; no clear D. V dropped 1 base and J dropped 2 bases, with 8 bases sitting between them. This CDR3 region has 14 residues. Germline CDR1 and CDR2: LNHNV and YYDKDF (reference sequence). The CDR3 region is CATSRAPEQETQYF. As DNA, the CDR3 is TGTGCCACCAGCAGAGCCCCAGAGCAAGAGACCCAGTACTTC.

The rearrangement uses TRBV5-1 and TRBJ1-2; perhaps TRBD1 as D (5 bases). Germline CDR1 SGHRS, CDR2 YFSETQ. CDR3 length: 14 residues. The V and J ends lost 2 bases and 1 base respectively, with 9 bases between them. This CDR3 is CASSFGQGNYGYTF. CDR3 coding DNA: TGCGCCAGCAGCTTCGGGCAGGGTAACTATGGCTACACCTTC. The full variable domain, rest sourced from reference TRBV5-1 and TRBJ1-2, is KAGVTQTPRYLIKTRGQQVTLSCSPISGHRSVSWYQQTPGQGLQFLFEYFSETQRNKGNFPGRFSGRQFSNSRSEMNVSTLELGDSALYLCASSFGQGNYGYTFGSGTRLTVV.

The chain uses TRBV23-1 and TRBJ2-2; possibly TRBD2 for D (7 bases). TRBV23-1 is an open reading frame whose function is uncertain. The CDR3 is 15 amino acids. V was pared by 7 bases and J by 3 bases, with 15 bases between. The CDR3 reads CASTGGQDDTGELFF. The CDR3 DNA reads TGCGCCAGCACCGGGGGGCAGGATGACACCGGGGAGCTGTTTTTT.

The chain combines TRBV10-3 with TRBJ1-1, with 10 positions matching TRBD1. Trimming removed 3 bases from V and 0 bases from J; junction bases left unmatched: 7. The CDR3 consists of 17 residues. The V gene's germline CDR1 is ENHRY and CDR2 SYGVKD. The CDR3 sequence: CAISDGWDRGMNTEAFF. CDR3 in DNA: TGTGCCATCAGTGATGGGTGGGACAGGGGCATGAACACTGAAGCTTTCTTT.

V and J are TRBV5-4 and TRBJ1-6; the match to TRBD1 covers 7 bases. Germline V gene lookup returns CDR1 SGHNT and CDR2 YYREEE (reference sequence). The ends lost 4 bases at V and 6 bases at J; junction bases unmatched: 7. The CDR3 totals 15 residues. The CDR3 nucleotides are TGTGCCAGCAGCCTCACAGGGGAAGGTAATTCACCCCTCCACTTT. This sequence encodes CASSLTGEGNSPLHF.

A note on this clone: At one of its ends the junction is not consistent with the germline gene, which may arise from a read error. The chain combines TRBV7-7 with TRBJ2-2, with D tentatively TRBD1 (6 bases). The CDR3 has 15 amino acids. CDR1 is SSHAT and CDR2 is FNYEAQ in the germline V gene (reference sequence). For the CDR3, the DNA is TGTGCTAGCAGCGAGGACAGACCGAACACCGGGGAGCTGTTTTTT. This sequence encodes CASSEDRPNTGELFF.

V gene TRBV27 combines with J gene TRBJ1-5; D might be TRBD1 (5 bases). V was trimmed by 6 bases and J by 5 bases, leaving 17 bases between them. CDR1 is MNHEY, CDR2 SMNVEV, per germline (reference sequence). CDR3 length: 15 residues. DNA for the CDR3: TGTGCCAGCAGGACCAGGTGGGGCAGCGATCAGCCCCAGCATTTT. Translation: CASRTRWGSDQPQHF.